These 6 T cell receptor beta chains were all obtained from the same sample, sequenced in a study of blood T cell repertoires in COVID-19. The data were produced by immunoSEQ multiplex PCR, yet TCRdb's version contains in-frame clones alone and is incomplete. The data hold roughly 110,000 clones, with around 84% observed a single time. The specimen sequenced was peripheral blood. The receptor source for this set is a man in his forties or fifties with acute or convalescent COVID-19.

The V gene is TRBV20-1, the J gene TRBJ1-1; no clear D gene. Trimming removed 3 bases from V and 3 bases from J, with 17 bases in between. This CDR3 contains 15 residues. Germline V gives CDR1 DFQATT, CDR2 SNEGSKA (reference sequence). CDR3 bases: TGCAGTGCTAGTAGTAGCATCATAGGTCACACTGAAGCTTTCTTT. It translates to CSASSSIIGHTEAFF.

The DNA of the CDR3 is TGCAGCGTTGGCGGTAGCGGGGGGCTCTATTACAATGAGCAGTTCTTC. Protein product: CSVGGSGGLYYNEQFF. The genes are TRBV29-1 and TRBJ2-1; 10 positions agree with TRBD2. V trimming: 4 bases; J trimming: 4 bases; junction bases outside the gene matches: 10. In germline, CDR1 is SQVTM, CDR2 ANQGSEA. The CDR3 is 16 amino acids.

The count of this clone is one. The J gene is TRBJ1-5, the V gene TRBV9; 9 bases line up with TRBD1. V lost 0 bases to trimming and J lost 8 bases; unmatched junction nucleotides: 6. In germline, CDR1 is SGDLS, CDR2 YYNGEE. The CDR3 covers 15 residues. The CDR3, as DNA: TGTGCCAGCAGCGTAGGGGACAGGGCCGTGGAGCCCCAGCATTTT. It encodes CASSVGDRAVEPQHF.

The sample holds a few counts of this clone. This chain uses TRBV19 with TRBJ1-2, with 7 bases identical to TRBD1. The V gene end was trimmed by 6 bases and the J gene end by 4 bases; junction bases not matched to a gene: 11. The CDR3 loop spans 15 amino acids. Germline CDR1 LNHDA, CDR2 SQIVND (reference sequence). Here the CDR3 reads CASRSATGKGYGYTF. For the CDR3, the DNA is TGTGCCAGTAGATCGGCGACAGGGAAGGGCTATGGCTACACCTTC.

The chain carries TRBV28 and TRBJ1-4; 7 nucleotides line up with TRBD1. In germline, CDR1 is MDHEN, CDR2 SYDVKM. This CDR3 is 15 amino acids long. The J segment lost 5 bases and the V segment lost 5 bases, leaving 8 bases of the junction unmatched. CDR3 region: CASSTSTGLNEKLFF. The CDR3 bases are TGTGCCAGCAGTACCTCGACAGGGCTGAATGAAAAACTGTTTTTT.

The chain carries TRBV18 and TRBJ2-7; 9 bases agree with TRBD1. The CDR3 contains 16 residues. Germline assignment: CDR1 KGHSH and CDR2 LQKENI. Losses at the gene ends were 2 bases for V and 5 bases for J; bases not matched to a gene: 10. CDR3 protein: CASSPSRDRVWHEQYF. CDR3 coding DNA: TGTGCCAGCTCACCAAGCCGGGACAGGGTATGGCACGAGCAGTACTTC.